This T cell receptor (beta chain) was recorded in a study of identifying expanded T cells in peripheral blood. Study-wide points: About 1.3 clones differed between technical replicates, versus 16.4 and 19 over time. Clone count variance between approximately two-week samples rose with total template count.

Collection occurred without any documented infections or immune events in donors. Sequenced by immunoSEQ multiplex PCR; TCRdb stores in-frame clones only, minus some. The sample contains about 100,000 clones, more than 85% of which appear only once. About this clone itself: Its specificity is unknown.

V was cut by 1 base and J by 6 bases, with 15 bases left in between. CDR3 size: 15 residues. Germline CDR1 and CDR2: LNHDA and SQIVND (reference sequence). The specimen sequenced was blood. J is TRBJ1-1 and V is TRBV19, with D perhaps TRBD1 (5 bases). The receptor's source is a person between 18 and 75 years old in good health. This CDR3 is CASSIGGSNGPEAFF. CDR3 nucleotides: TGTGCCAGTAGTATAGGGGGCAGCAATGGTCCTGAAGCTTTCTTT.